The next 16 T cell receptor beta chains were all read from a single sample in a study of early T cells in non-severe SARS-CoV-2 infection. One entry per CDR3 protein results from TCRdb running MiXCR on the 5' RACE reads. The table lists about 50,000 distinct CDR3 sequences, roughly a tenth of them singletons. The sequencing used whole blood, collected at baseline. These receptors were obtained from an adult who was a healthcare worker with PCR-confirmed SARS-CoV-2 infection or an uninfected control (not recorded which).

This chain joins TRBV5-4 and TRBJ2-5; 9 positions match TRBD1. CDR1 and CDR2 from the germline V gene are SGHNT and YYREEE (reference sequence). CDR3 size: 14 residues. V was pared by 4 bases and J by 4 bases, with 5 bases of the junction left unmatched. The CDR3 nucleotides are TGTGCCAGCAGCACCACAGGGGGCAGAGAGACCCAGTACTTC. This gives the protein CASSTTGGRETQYF. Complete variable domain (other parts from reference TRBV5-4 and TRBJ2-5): ETGVTQSPTHLIKTRGQQVTLRCSSQSGHNTVSWYQQALGQGPQFIFQYYREEENGRGNFPPRFSGLQFPNYSSELNVNALELDDSALYLCASSTTGGRETQYFGPGTRLLVL.

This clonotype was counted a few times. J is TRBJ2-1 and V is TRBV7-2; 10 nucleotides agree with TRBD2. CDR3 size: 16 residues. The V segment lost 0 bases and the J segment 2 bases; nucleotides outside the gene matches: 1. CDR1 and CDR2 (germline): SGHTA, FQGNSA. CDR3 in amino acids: CASSLAAGGTYNEQFF. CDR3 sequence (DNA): TGTGCCAGCAGCTTAGCAGCGGGAGGGACCTACAATGAGCAGTTCTTC.

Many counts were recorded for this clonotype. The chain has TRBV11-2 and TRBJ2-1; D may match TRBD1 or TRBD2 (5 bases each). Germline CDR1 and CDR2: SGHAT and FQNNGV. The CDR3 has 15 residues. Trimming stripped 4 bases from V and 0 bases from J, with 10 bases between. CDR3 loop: CASSWVRGSYNEQFF. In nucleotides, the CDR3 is TGTGCCAGCAGCTGGGTGAGGGGCTCCTACAATGAGCAGTTCTTC.

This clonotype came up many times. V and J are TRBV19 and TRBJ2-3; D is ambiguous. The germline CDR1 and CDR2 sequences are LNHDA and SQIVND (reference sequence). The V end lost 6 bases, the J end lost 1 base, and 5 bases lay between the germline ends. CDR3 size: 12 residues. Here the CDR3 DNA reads TGTGCCAGTAGAAGCCGCACAGATACGCAGTATTTT. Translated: CASRSRTDTQYF.

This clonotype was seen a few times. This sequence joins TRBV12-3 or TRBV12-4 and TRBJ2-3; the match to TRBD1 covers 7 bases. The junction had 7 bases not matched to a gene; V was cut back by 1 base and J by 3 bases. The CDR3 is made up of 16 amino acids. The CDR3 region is CASSLVLGQRTDTQYF. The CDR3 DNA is TGTGCCAGCAGTTTAGTTCTGGGACAGAGAACAGATACGCAGTATTTT.

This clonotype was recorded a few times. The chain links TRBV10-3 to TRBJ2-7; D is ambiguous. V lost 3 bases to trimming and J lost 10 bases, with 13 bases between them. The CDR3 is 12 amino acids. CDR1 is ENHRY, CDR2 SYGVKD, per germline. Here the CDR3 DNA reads TGTGCCATCAGTGATAGGACCCCTTCCCAGTACTTC. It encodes CAISDRTPSQYF.

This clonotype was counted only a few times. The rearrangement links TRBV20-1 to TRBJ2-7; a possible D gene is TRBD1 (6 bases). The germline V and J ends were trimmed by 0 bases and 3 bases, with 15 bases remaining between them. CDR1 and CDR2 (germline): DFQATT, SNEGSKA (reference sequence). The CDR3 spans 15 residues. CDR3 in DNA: TGCAGTGCTAGAGACCCAGGGACAAGCCTCTACGAGCAGTACTTC. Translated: CSARDPGTSLYEQYF.

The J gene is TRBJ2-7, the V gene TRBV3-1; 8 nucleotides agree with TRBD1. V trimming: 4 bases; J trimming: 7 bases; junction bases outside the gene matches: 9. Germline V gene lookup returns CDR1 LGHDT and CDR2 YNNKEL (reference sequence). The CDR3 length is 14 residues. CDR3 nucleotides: TGTGCCAGCAGCCCCGGACAGGGCCTTAGGGAGCAGTACTTC. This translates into CASSPGQGLREQYF.

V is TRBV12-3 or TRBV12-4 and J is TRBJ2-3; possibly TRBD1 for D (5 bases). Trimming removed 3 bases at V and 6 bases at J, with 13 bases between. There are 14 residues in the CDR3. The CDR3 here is CASSFRVIEDTQYF. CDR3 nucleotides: TGTGCCAGCAGTTTCAGGGTGATAGAGGATACGCAGTATTTT.

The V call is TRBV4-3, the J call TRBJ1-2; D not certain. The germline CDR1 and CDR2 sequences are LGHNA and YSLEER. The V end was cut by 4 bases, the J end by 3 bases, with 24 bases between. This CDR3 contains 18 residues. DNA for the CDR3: TGCGCCAGCAGCCCTCAAGTCCGGGTATCCCGACAAGACTATGGCTACACCTTC. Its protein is CASSPQVRVSRQDYGYTF.

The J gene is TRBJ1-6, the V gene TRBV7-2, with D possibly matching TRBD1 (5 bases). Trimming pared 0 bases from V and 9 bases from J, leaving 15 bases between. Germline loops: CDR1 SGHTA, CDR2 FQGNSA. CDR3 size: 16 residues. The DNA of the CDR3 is TGTGCCAGCAGCTTAGCAAGTGGGACCGGTGGTTCACCCCTCCACTTT. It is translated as CASSLASGTGGSPLHF. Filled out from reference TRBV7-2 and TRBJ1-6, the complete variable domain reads GAGVSQSPSNKVTEKGKDVELRCDPISGHTALYWYRQSLGQGLEFLIYFQGNSAPDKSGLPSDRFSAERTGGSVSTLTIQRTQQEDSAVYLCASSLASGTGGSPLHFGNGTRLTVT.

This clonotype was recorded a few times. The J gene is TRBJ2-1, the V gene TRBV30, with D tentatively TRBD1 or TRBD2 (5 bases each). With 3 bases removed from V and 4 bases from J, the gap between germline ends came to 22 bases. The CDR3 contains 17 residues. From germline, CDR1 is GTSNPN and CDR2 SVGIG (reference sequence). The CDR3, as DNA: TGTGCCTGGAGCCCCCTGGGGGACCCAAAGCGATACAATGAGCAGTTCTTC. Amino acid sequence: CAWSPLGDPKRYNEQFF.

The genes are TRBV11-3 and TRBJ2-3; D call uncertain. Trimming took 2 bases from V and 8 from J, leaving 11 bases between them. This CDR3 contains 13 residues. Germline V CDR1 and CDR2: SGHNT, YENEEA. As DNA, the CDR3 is TGTGCCAGCAGCTTAACCCCCCGGAGTACGCAGTATTTT. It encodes CASSLTPRSTQYF.

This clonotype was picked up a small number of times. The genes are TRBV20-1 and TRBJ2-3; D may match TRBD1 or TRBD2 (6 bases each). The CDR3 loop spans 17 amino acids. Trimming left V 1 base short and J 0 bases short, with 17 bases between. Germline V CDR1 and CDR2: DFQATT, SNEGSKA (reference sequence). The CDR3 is CSARAGAREGSTDTQYF. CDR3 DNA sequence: TGCAGTGCTAGAGCGGGGGCCAGAGAGGGGAGCACAGATACGCAGTATTTT.

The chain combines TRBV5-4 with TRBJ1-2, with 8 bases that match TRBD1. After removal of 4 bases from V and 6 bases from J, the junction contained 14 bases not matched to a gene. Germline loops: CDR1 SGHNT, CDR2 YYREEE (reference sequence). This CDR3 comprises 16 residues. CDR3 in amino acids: CASSPPDRVNPDGYTF. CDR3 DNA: TGTGCCAGCAGCCCCCCGGACAGGGTGAATCCTGATGGCTACACCTTC.

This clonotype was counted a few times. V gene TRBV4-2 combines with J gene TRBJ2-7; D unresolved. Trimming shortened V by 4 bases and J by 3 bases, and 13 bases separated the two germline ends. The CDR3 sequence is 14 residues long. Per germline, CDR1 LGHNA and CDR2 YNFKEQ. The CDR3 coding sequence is TGTGCCAGCAGCCCGTCCCAGGCGCTCTACGAGCAGTACTTC. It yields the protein CASSPSQALYEQYF.